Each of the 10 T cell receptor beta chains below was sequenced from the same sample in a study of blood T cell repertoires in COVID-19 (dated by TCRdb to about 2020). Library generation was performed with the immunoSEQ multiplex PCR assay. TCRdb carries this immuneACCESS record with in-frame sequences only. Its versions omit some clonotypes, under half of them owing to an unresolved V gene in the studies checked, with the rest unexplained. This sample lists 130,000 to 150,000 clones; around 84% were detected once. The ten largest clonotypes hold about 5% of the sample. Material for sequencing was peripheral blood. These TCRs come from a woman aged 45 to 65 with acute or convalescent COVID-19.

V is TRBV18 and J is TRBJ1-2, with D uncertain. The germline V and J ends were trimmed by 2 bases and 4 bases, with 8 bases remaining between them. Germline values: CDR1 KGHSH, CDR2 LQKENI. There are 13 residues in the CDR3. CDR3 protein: CASSPEGSYGYTF. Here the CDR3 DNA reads TGTGCCAGCTCACCAGAGGGAAGCTATGGCTACACCTTC.

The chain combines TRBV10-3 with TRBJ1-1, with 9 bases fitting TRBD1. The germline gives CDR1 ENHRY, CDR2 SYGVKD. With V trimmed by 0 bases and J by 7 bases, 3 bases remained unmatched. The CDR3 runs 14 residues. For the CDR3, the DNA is TGTGCCATCAGTGAGTCGTCGGACAGGGGTGAAGCTTTCTTT. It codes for CAISESSDRGEAFF.

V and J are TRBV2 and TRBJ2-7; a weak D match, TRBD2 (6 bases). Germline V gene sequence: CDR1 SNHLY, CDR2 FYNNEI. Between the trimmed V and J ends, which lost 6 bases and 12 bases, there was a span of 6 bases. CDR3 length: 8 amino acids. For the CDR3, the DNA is TGTGCCAGCAGGGGAGGGTACTTC. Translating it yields CASRGGYF.

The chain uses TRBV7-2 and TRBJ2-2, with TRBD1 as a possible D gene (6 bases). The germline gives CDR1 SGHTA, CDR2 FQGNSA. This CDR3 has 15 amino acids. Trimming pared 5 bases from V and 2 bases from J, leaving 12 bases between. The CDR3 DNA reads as TGTGCCAGCAGCCGCACGGGACAAAACACCGGGGAGCTGTTTTTT. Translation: CASSRTGQNTGELFF.

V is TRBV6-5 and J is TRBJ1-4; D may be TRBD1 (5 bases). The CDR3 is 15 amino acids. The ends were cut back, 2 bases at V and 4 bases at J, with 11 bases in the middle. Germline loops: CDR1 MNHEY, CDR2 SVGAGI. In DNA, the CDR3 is TGTGCCAGCAGTTACCCTCAGGGAGGTAATGAAAAACTGTTTTTT. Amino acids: CASSYPQGGNEKLFF.

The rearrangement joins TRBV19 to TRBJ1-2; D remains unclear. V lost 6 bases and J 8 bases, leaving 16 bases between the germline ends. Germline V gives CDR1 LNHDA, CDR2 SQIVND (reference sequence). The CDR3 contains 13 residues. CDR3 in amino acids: CASSDRESFGYTF. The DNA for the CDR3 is TGTGCCAGTAGCGATCGGGAATCTTTCGGCTACACCTTC.

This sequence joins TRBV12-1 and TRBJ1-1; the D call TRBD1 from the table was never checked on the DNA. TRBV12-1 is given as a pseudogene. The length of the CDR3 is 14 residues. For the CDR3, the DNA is TGTGCCAGCAGCTTTTATTCAGGGGCCCCCGCGGCTTTCTTT. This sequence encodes CASSFYSGAPAAFF.

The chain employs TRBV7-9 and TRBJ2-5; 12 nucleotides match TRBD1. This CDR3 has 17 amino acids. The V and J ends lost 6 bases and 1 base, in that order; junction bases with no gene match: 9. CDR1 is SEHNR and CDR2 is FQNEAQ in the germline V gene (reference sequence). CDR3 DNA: TGTGCCAGCAGGGGACAGGGGGCAGTAAATGTCCAAGAGACCCAGTACTTC. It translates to CASRGQGAVNVQETQYF.

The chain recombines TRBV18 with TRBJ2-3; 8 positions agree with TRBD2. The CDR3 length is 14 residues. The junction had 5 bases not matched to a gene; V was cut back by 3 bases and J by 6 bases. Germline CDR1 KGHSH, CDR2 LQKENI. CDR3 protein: CASSPSGVRDTQYF. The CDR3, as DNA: TGTGCCAGCTCACCTAGCGGGGTGAGGGATACGCAGTATTTT.

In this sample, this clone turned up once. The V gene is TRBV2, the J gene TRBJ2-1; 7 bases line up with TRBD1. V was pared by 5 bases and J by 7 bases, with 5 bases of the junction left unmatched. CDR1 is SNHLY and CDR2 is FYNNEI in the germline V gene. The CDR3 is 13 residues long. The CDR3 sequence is CASSRDRTNEQFF. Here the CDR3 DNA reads TGTGCCAGCAGTAGGGACAGAACAAATGAGCAGTTCTTC.